Included here is one T cell receptor beta chain sequence, with context. Its antigen is as yet unknown. The sample belongs to a study of cytomegalovirus exposure and HLA in healthy donors. Study information: Most donors, less than 85% of over 350 genotyped, fell in the Caucasian-associated ancestry cluster. Whole-study findings and limits: As a later analysis showed, a missense DCLRE1C variant was linked to trimming of TCR beta V- and J-genes. Earlier analysis yielded a pattern in which most TCR beta V segments were productive about 90% or about 30% of the time.

The CDR3 length is 20 residues. The PCR contained 60 Vbeta and 13 Jbeta primers. Authors' processing steps: As a later analysis found, there were roughly 80 million unique TCR beta chains, of which roughly 11 million were shared. Only in-frame clones appear in the TCRdb table, and some are missing; sequencing was by immunoSEQ multiplex PCR. The V and J calls and the clone size are those of that table, but D and trimming were determined from the DNA. This table holds over 110,000 clones, 78% found once. Sequencing used PBMCs. The chain has TRBV21-1 and TRBJ2-4; the D call in the table, TRBD2, was not verified against the DNA. TRBV21-1 is given as a pseudogene. The TCR was taken from a woman between 35 and 50 years old in good health and CMV-seropositive. CDR3 DNA: TGTGCCAGCAGCAAAAGTAGCGGCGATCCGAGCAGTGGAGCCAAAAACATTCAGTACTTC. Amino acids: CASSKSSGDPSSGAKNIQYF.